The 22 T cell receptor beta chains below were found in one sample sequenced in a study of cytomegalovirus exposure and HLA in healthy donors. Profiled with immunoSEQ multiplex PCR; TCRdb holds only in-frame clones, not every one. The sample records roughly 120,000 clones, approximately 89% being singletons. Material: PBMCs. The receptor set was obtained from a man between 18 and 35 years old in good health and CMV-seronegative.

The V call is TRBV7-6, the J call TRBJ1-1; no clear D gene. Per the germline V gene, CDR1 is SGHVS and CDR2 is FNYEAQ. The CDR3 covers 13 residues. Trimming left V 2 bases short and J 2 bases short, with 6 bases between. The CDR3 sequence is CASSLQKNTEAFF. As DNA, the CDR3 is TGTGCCAGCAGCTTACAGAAAAACACTGAAGCTTTCTTT.

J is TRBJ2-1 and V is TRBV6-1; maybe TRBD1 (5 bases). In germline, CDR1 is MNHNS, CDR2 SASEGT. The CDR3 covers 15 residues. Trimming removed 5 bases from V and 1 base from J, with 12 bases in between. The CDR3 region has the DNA TGTGCCAGCAGTACTGTCCCAGGGTCCTACAATGAGCAGTTCTTC. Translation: CASSTVPGSYNEQFF.

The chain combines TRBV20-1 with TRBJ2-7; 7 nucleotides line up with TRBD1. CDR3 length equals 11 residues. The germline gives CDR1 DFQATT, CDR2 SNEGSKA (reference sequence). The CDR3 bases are TGCAGCGGCCGGGACAGCTACGAGCAGTACTTC. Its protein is CSGRDSYEQYF.

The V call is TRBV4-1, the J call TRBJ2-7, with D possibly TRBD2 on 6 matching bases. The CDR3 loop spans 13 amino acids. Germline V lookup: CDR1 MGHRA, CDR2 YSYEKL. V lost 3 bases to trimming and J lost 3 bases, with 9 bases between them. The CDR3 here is CASSHPGSYEQYF. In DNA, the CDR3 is TGCGCCAGCAGCCATCCCGGGAGCTACGAGCAGTACTTC.

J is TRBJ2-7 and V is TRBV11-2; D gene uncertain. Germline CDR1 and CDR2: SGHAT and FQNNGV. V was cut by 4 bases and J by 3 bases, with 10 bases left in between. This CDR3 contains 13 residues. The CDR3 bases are TGTGCCAGCAGCTCTACAGATTTCTACGAGCAGTACTTC. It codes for CASSSTDFYEQYF.

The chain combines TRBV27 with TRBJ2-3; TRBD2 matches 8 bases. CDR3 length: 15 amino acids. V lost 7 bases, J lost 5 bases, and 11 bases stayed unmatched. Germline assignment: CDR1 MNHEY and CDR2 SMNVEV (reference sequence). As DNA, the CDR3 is TGTGCCAGCACGGTAGGAGTCGGGAGGGGAGATACGCAGTATTTT. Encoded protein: CASTVGVGRGDTQYF.

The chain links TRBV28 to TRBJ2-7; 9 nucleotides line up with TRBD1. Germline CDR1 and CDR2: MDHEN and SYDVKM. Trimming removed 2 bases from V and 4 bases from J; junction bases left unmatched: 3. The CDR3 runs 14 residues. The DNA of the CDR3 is TGTGCCAGCAGTTTAACACAGGGGGCGTACGAGCAGTACTTC. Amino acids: CASSLTQGAYEQYF.

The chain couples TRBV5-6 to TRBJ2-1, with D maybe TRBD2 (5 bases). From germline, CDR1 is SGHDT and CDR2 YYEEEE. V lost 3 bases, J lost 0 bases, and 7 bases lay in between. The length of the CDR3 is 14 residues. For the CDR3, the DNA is TGTGCCAGCAGCTGGGAGAGCTCCTACAATGAGCAGTTCTTC. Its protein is CASSWESSYNEQFF. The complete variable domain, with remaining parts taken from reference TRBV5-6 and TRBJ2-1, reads DAGVTQSPTHLIKTRGQQVTLRCSPKSGHDTVSWYQQALGQGPQFIFQYYEEEERQRGNFPDRFSGHQFPNYSSELNVNALLLGDSALYLCASSWESSYNEQFFGPGTRLTVL.

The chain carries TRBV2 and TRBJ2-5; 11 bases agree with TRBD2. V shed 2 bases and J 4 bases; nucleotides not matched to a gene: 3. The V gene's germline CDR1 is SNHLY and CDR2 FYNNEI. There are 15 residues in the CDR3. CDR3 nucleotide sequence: TGTGCCAGCAGTGAAAGTACTAGCGGGAGAGAGACCCAGTACTTC. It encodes CASSESTSGRETQYF.

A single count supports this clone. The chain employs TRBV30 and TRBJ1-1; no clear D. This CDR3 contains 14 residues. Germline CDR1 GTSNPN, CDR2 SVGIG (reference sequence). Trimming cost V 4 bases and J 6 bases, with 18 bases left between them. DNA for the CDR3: TGTGCCTGGATCCCCCAAGAGGGTTTAGCTGAAGCTTTCTTT. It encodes CAWIPQEGLAEAFF.

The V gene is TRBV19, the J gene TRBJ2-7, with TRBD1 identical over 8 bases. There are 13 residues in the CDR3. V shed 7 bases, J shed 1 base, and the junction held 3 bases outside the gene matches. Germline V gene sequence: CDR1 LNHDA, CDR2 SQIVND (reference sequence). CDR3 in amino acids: CASTDRGSYEQYF. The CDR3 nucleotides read TGTGCCAGTACAGACAGGGGTTCCTACGAGCAGTACTTC.

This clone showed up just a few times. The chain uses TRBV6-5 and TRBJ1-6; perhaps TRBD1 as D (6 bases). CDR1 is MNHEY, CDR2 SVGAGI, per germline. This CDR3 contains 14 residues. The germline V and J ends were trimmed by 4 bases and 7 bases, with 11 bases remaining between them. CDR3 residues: CASSSDRSNSPLHF. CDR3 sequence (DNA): TGTGCCAGCAGTTCCGACAGGTCCAATTCACCCCTCCACTTT.

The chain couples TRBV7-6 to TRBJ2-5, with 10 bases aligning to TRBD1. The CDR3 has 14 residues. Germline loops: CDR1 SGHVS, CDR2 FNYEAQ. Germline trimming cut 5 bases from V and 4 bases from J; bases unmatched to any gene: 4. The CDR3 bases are TGTGCCAGCAGCAGGACAGGGGGTCGAGAGACCCAGTACTTC. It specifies CASSRTGGRETQYF.

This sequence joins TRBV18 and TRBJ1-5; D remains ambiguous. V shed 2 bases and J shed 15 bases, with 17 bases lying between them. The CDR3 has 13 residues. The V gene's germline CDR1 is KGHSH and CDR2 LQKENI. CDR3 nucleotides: TGTGCCAGCTCACCAGACACTCTCAATCTAAGGCATTTT. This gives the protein CASSPDTLNLRHF.

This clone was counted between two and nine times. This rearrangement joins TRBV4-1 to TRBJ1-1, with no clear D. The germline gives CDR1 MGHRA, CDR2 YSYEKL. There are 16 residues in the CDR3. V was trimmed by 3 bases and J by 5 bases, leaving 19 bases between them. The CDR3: CASSHPRNSQQTEAFF. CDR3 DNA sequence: TGCGCCAGCAGCCACCCCCGGAACAGCCAGCAAACTGAAGCTTTCTTT.

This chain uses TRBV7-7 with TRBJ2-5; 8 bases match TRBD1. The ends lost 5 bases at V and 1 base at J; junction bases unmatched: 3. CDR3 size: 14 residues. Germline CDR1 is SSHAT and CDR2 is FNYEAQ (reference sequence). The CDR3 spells CASSNGQGQETQYF. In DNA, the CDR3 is TGTGCCAGCAGCAACGGACAGGGCCAAGAGACCCAGTACTTC.

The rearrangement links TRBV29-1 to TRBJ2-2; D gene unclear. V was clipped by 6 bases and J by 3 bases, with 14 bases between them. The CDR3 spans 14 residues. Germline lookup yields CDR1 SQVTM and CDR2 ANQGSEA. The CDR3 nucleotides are TGCAGCGTCCTACAATCAAGCGACACCGGGGAGCTGTTTTTT. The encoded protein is CSVLQSSDTGELFF.

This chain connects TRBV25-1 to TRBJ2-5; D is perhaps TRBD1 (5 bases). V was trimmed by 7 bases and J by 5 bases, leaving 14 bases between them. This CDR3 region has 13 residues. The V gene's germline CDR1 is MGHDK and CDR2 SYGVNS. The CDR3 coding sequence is TGTGCCAGCAAGCACCCAGGGATGGAGACCCAGTACTTC. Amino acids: CASKHPGMETQYF.

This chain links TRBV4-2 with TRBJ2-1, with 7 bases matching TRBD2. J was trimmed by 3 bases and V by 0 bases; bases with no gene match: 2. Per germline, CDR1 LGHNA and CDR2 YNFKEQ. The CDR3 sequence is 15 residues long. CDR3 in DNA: TGTGCCAGCAGCCAAGATACTAGCGACTACAATGAGCAGTTCTTC. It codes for CASSQDTSDYNEQFF.

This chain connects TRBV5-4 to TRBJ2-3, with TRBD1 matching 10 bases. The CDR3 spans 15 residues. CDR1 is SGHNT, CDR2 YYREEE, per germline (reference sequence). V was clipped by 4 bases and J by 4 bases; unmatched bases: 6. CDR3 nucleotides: TGTGCCAGCAGCGTCGTAGGGACAGGGGCAGATACGCAGTATTTT. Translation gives CASSVVGTGADTQYF.

The CDR3 reads CASSAGGYGYTF. The CDR3, as DNA: TGTGCCAGCAGCGCAGGGGGGTATGGCTACACCTTC. V and J are TRBV27 and TRBJ1-2; 7 bases map to TRBD1. Germline lookup yields CDR1 MNHEY and CDR2 SMNVEV (reference sequence). The CDR3 loop spans 12 amino acids. Trimming cost V 6 bases and J 5 bases; bases outside gene matches: 3.

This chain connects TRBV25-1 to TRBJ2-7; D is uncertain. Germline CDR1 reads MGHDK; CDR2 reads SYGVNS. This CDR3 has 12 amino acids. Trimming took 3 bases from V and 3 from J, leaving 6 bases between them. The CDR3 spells CASSEFSYEQYF. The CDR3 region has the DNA TGTGCCAGCAGTGAGTTCAGCTACGAGCAGTACTTC.